The clone carrying this T cell receptor beta chain was counted once. Only patients with CD8+CD57+ cell expansion on flow cytometry were chosen for sequencing. TCR beta VDJ and CDR3 profiles were obtained from a genomic DNA template. TCRdb analysed the reads with MiXCR anew, one entry per CDR3 protein. The sample carries around 200,000 distinct CDR3 sequences, approximately 51% recorded once. The source of the sample is a study of CD8+CD57+ T cells in acquired aplastic anemia. V lost 2 bases, J lost 5 bases, and 4 bases stayed unmatched. The CDR3 consists of 14 residues. The sequencing input was sorted CD4+, CD8+, or CD8+CD57+ T cells (not recorded which) from PBMCs. The V gene is TRBV12-3 or TRBV12-4, the J gene TRBJ2-5; TRBD1 agrees at 8 bases. This TCR was recovered from a human donor with aplastic anemia. In DNA, the CDR3 is TGTGCCAGCAGTTTACAGGGGGCTCAGGAGACCCAGTACTTC. Translating gives CASSLQGAQETQYF.